These T cell receptor beta chains were read from a single sample in a study of blood T cell repertoires in COVID-19. The assay was immunoSEQ multiplex PCR, and TCRdb's table has in-frame clones only and misses some. Of approximately 180,000 clones listed, more than 65% are singletons. Sample: PBMCs or T cells enriched from blood (not recorded which). The receptors stem from a man aged 45 to 65 who had recovered from COVID-19. Both conserved end residues are part of each CDR3. The D gene is left open where the match is weak. Where a row states a size, it is once, few, many or the class of an expanded clone; other rows omit it.

j_gene: TRBJ2-5; d_gene: NA; abundance: NA; v_gene: TRBV7-9; CDR3nt: TGTGCCAGCAGCCCAAAAGAGACCCAGTACTTC; CDR3aa: CASSPKETQYF
j_gene: TRBJ1-4; d_gene: TRBD1; abundance: NA; v_gene: TRBV2; CDR3nt: TGTGCCAGCAAAACCCAGGGGGCCCCTAATGAAAAACTGTTTTTT; CDR3aa: CASKTQGAPNEKLFF
j_gene: TRBJ1-4; d_gene: TRBD1; abundance: NA; v_gene: TRBV5-1; CDR3nt: TGCGCCAGCAGTTTGCGTCCCCCCGCCAGGACAGGGGGCTTTGCTAATGAAAAACTGTTTTTT; CDR3aa: CASSLRPPARTGGFANEKLFF
j_gene: TRBJ2-7; d_gene: TRBD1; abundance: NA; v_gene: TRBV6-5; CDR3nt: TGTGCCAGCAGTTCCGACAGGGTAATCGACGAGCAGTACTTC; CDR3aa: CASSSDRVIDEQYF
j_gene: TRBJ2-1; d_gene: TRBD1; abundance: NA; v_gene: TRBV5-1; CDR3nt: TGCGCCAGCAGCTTCCGACAGGGGGTGAATGAGCAGTTCTTC; CDR3aa: CASSFRQGVNEQFF
j_gene: TRBJ2-6; d_gene: NA; abundance: NA; v_gene: TRBV7-6; CDR3nt: TGTGCCAGCAGCTCGTCCCGTAAGGGGACTGGGGCCAACGTCCTGACTTTC; CDR3aa: CASSSSRKGTGANVLTF
j_gene: TRBJ2-5; d_gene: NA; abundance: NA; v_gene: TRBV19; CDR3nt: TGTGCCAGTAGTATCGTCGGGGGAGAGACCCAGTACTTC; CDR3aa: CASSIVGGETQYF
j_gene: TRBJ1-1; d_gene: TRBD1; abundance: few; v_gene: TRBV18; CDR3nt: TGTGCCAGCTCACTACAGGGGGCCGGGATGAACACTGAAGCTTTCTTT; CDR3aa: CASSLQGAGMNTEAFF
j_gene: TRBJ2-1; d_gene: TRBD2; abundance: NA; v_gene: TRBV19; CDR3nt: TGTGCCAGTAGTATAGACGAAAGCGGGGGGGCGGATGAGCAGTTCTTC; CDR3aa: CASSIDESGGADEQFF
j_gene: TRBJ2-1; d_gene: NA; abundance: many; v_gene: TRBV6-4; CDR3nt: TGTGCCAGCACACCGGATTCGGGGGACCCCTACAATGAGCAGTTCTTC; CDR3aa: CASTPDSGDPYNEQFF
j_gene: TRBJ1-5; d_gene: NA; abundance: NA; v_gene: TRBV2; CDR3nt: TGTGCCAGCAGTGAATGGTCAGGGGGCAATCAGCCCCAGCATTTT; CDR3aa: CASSEWSGGNQPQHF
j_gene: TRBJ1-2; d_gene: NA; abundance: NA; v_gene: TRBV28; CDR3nt: TGTGCCAGCAGTTTATCACAGATCTATGGCTACACCTTC; CDR3aa: CASSLSQIYGYTF
j_gene: TRBJ1-6; d_gene: NA; abundance: NA; v_gene: TRBV28; CDR3nt: TGTGCCAGCAGTCCTTGGGGGAGGGGCTCGAATTCACCCCTCCACTTT; CDR3aa: CASSPWGRGSNSPLHF
j_gene: TRBJ1-5; d_gene: TRBD1; abundance: NA; v_gene: TRBV5-1; CDR3nt: TGCGCCAGCAGCGAGGGACAGGACCATCAGCCCCAGCATTTT; CDR3aa: CASSEGQDHQPQHF
j_gene: TRBJ1-1; d_gene: TRBD1; abundance: NA; v_gene: TRBV9; CDR3nt: TGTGCCAGCAGCAAGACAGGGACCACTGAAGCTTTCTTT; CDR3aa: CASSKTGTTEAFF
j_gene: TRBJ1-4; d_gene: TRBD1; abundance: NA; v_gene: TRBV5-6; CDR3nt: TGTGCCAGCAGCTTGGGAGGGACAGGGTTTGAAAAACTGTTTTTT; CDR3aa: CASSLGGTGFEKLFF
j_gene: TRBJ1-2; d_gene: NA; abundance: few; v_gene: TRBV18; CDR3nt: TGTGCCAGCTCACCCCTCATGGGCCGAGGGACTTTCTATGGCTACACCTTC; CDR3aa: CASSPLMGRGTFYGYTF